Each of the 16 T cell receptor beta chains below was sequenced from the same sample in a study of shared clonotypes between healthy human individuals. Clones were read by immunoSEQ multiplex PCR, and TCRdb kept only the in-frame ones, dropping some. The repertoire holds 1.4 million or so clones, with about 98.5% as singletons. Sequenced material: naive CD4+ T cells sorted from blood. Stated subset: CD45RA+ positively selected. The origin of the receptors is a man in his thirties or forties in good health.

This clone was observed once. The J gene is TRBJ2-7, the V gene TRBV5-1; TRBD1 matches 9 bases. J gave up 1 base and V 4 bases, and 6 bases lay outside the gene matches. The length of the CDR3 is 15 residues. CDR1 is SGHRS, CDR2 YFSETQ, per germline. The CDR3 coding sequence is TGCGCCAGCAGCCGATTGGGACAGGGTTCCTACGAGCAGTACTTC. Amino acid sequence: CASSRLGQGSYEQYF.

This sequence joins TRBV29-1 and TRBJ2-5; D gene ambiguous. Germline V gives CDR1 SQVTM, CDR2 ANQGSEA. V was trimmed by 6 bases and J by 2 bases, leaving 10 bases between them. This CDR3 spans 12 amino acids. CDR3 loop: CSVTKMQETQYF. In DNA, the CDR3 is TGCAGCGTCACAAAGATGCAAGAGACCCAGTACTTC.

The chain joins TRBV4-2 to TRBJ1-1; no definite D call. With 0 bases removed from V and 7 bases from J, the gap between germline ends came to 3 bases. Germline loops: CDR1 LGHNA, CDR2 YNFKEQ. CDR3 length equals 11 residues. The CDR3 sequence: CASSQEVEAFF. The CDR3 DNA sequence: TGTGCCAGCAGCCAAGAGGTTGAAGCTTTCTTT.

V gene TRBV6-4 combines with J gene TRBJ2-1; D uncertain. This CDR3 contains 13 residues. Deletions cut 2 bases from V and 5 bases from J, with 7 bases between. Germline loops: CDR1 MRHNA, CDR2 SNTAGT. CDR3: CASSDLENNEQFF. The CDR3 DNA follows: TGTGCCAGCAGTGACCTAGAGAACAATGAGCAGTTCTTC.

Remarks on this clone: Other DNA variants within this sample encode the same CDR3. The CDR3 is CASSATGTYEQYF. The CDR3 DNA sequence: TGTGCCAGCAGCGCAACAGGGACCTACGAGCAGTACTTC. The chain links TRBV9 to TRBJ2-7; a weak D match, TRBD1 (6 bases). CDR3 length equals 13 residues. Germline CDR1 reads SGDLS; CDR2 reads YYNGEE. Trimming cost V 3 bases and J 2 bases, with 9 bases left between them.

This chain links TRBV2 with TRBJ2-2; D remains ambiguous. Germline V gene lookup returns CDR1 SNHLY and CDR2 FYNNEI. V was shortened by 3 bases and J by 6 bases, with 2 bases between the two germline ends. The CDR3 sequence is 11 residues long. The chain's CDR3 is CASSDAGELFF. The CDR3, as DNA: TGTGCCAGCAGTGATGCCGGGGAGCTGTTTTTT.

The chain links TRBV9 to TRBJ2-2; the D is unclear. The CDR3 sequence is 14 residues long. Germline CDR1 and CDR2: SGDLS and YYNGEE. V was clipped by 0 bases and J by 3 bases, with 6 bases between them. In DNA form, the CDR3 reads TGTGCCAGCAGCGTAGAGCTAGACACCGGGGAGCTGTTTTTT. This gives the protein CASSVELDTGELFF. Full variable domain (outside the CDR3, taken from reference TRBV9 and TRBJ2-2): DSGVTQTPKHLITATGQRVTLRCSPRSGDLSVYWYQQSLDQGLQFLIQYYNGEERAKGNILERFSAQQFPDLHSELNLSSLELGDSALYFCASSVELDTGELFFGEGSRLTVL.

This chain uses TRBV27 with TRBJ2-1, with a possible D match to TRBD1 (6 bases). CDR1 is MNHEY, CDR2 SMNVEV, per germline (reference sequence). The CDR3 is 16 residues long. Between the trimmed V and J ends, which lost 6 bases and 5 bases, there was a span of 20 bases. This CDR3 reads CASRPLRGVPDNEQFF. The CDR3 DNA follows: TGTGCCAGCAGACCCCTCAGGGGCGTCCCCGACAATGAGCAGTTCTTC.

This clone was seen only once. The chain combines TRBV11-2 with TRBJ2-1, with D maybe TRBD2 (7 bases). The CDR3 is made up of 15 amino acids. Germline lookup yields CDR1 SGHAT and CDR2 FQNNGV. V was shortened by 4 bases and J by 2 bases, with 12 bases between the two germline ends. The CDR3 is CASSWTGGPYNEQFF. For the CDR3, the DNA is TGTGCCAGCAGCTGGACGGGGGGCCCCTACAATGAGCAGTTCTTC.

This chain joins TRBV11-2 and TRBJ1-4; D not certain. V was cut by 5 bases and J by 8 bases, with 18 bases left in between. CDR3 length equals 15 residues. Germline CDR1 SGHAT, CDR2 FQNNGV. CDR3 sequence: CASSPHGVGLEKLFF. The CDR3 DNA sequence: TGTGCCAGCAGCCCTCACGGGGTGGGCCTCGAAAAACTGTTTTTT. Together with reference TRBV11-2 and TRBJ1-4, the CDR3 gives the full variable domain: EAGVAQSPRYKIIEKRQSVAFWCNPISGHATLYWYQQILGQGPKLLIQFQNNGVVDDSQLPKDRFSAERLKGVDSTLKIQPAKLEDSAVYLCASSPHGVGLEKLFFGSGTQLSVL.

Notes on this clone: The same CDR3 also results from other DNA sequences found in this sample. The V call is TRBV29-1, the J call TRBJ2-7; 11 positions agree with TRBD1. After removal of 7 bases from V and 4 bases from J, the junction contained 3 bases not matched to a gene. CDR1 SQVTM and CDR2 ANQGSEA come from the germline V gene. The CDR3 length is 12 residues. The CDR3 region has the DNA TGCAGCGCGGGACAGGGGGAGTACGAGCAGTACTTC. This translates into CSAGQGEYEQYF.

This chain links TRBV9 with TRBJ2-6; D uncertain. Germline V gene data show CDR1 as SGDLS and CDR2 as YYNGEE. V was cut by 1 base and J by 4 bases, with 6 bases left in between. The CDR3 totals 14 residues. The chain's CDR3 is CASSVFTGANVLTF. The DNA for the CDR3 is TGTGCCAGCAGCGTATTTACCGGGGCCAACGTCCTGACTTTC.

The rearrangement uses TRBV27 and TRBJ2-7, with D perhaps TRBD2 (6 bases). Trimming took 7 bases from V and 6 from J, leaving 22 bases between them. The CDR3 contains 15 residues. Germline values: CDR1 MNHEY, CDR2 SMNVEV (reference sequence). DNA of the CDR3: TGTGCCAGCACTCCAAGCGTGGCAGGGAGGTCCGAGCAGTACTTC. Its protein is CASTPSVAGRSEQYF.

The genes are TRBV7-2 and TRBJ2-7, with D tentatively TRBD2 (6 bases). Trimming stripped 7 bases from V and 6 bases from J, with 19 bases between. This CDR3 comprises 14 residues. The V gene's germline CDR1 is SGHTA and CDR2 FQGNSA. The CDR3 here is CASNPPGVHAEQYF. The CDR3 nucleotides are TGTGCCAGCAACCCCCCGGGGGTTCATGCCGAGCAGTACTTC.

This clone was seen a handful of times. For the CDR3, the DNA is TGTGCCAGCAGTCAATGGGGCGGCAGACGAGACTACGAGCAGTACTTC. Amino acids: CASSQWGGRRDYEQYF. The V call is TRBV7-9, the J call TRBJ2-7; possibly TRBD1 for D (5 bases). Germline V gene data show CDR1 as SEHNR and CDR2 as FQNEAQ (reference sequence). The CDR3 spans 16 residues. V was shortened by 6 bases and J by 3 bases, with 21 bases between the two germline ends.

CDR3 nucleotide sequence: TGTGCCAGCTCACCGGACAGGCCTGATTACGAGCAGTACTTC. It encodes CASSPDRPDYEQYF. The chain recombines TRBV18 with TRBJ2-7, with 7 positions matching TRBD1. Trimming cost V 3 bases and J 4 bases; bases outside gene matches: 6. Germline V gene data show CDR1 as KGHSH and CDR2 as LQKENI. The CDR3 covers 14 residues.